These T cell receptor beta chains were read from a single sample in a study of siplizumab effects on memory and regulatory T cells. Sequencing was performed with immunoSEQ multiplex PCR; in TCRdb, only in-frame clones are kept and a portion is missing. The table shows over 95,000 clones, with roughly 93% occurring only once. Sequenced material: non-Treg CD4+ T cells sorted from blood. All receptors derive from a human donor in good health. Each CDR3 is given with its conserved first and last residue. D genes are given only for firm matches. The size entry is marked missing in some rows and otherwise reads once, few, many or a size class.

clone_size	v_call	d_call	j_call	cdr3_aa	cdr3_nt
NA	TRBV28	NA	TRBJ1-2	CASSLSPALYGYTF	TGTGCCAGCAGTTTATCCCCTGCCCTCTATGGCTACACCTTC
once	TRBV29-1	NA	TRBJ1-1	CSVEINTEAFF	TGCAGCGTTGAGATTAACACTGAAGCTTTCTTT
NA	TRBV5-1	NA	TRBJ2-3	CASSSAGLADTQYF	TGCGCCAGCAGTTCCGCGGGGTTAGCAGATACGCAGTATTTT
NA	TRBV15	NA	TRBJ1-1	CATSSRSRAAFF	TGTGCCACCAGCTCAAGGTCCCGTGCGGCTTTCTTT
NA	TRBV7-2	NA	TRBJ1-2	CASSTTEGYTF	TGTGCCAGCAGTACAACTGAGGGCTACACCTTC
NA	TRBV6-6	NA	TRBJ1-2	CASSHDRRANYGYTF	TGTGCCAGCAGCCATGACAGGAGAGCTAACTATGGCTACACCTTC
NA	TRBV29-1	TRBD2	TRBJ2-6	CSASVPGGTGANVLTF	TGCAGCGCTTCAGTCCCGGGGGGGACAGGGGCCAACGTCCTGACTTTC
NA	TRBV5-4	TRBD1	TRBJ1-2	CASSLIGTGLGGYTF	TGTGCCAGCAGCTTAATAGGGACAGGCCTAGGGGGCTACACCTTC
NA	TRBV6-1	NA	TRBJ2-5	CASSEADRNQETQYF	TGTGCCAGCAGTGAAGCAGACAGGAACCAAGAGACCCAGTACTTC
NA	TRBV6-5	NA	TRBJ2-7	CASSYSFPSSYEQYF	TGTGCCAGCAGTTACTCCTTCCCTAGCTCCTACGAGCAGTACTTC
NA	TRBV27	TRBD2	TRBJ2-1	CASSWPSGGAGNEQFF	TGTGCCAGCAGCTGGCCTAGCGGGGGGGCAGGGAATGAGCAGTTCTTC